Reported below is one T cell receptor (beta chain). This sample was included in a study of CD8 T cells in Susac syndrome. At the level of the study: Eight or nine of the sequenced Susac syndrome patients were in remission, and 5 or 6 had active disease. Patients with Susac syndrome were therapy-naive, on corticosteroids, or on intravenous immunoglobulin alone at blood draw.

After extraction with the RNeasy kit, about 0.45 to 1 ug of the RNA was reverse transcribed using random hexamers. By means of immunoSEQ multiplex PCR, TCR beta CDR3 spanning 54 Vbeta and 13 Jbeta underwent amplification. TCRdb called the immunoSEQ multiplex PCR reads again in MiXCR, with one record for every CDR3 protein. The table shows some 180,000 distinct CDR3 sequences, with over 90% occurring only once. Germline V CDR1 and CDR2: SQVTM, ANQGSEA. With 7 bases clipped from V and 1 base from J, the junction kept 7 bases outside the gene matches. This CDR3 is built from 14 residues. Bulk CD8+ and CD4+ cells came from magnetic negative isolation; CD8+ TEMRA by FACS.

The source material was CD4+ T cells from PBMCs. The genes are TRBV29-1 and TRBJ1-2; 9 nucleotides line up with TRBD1. The sequence derives from a human donor with Susac syndrome. The CDR3 region has the DNA TGCAGCGGCATGACAGGGGGGGGTAACTATGGCTACACCTTC. Translation gives CSGMTGGGNYGYTF.